The 25 T cell receptor delta chains reported below all come from one sample, sequenced in a study of DNA immune sequencing with unique molecular identifiers. A 32-plex genomic DNA assay used primers for all 8 TRDV and 4 TRDJ genes. A 12-nucleotide UMI was added during approximately 3 barcoding PCR cycles before adapter PCR. TCRdb reanalysed the multiplex PCR reads with CATT. The sample lists under 6,500 delta-chain clones; approximately 10% were seen once. Sequenced material: gamma-delta T cells enriched from blood buffy coat, or unenriched PBMCs (not recorded which). All receptors derive from a human donor in good health.

The rearrangement uses TRDV1 and TRDJ1, with 9 bases lining up with TRDD3. The J gene, missing from TCRdb, was assigned here through DNA to germline matching. V dropped 4 bases and J dropped 0; count of bases not matched to a gene: 15. The CDR3 runs to 19 residues. CDR1 is TSWWSYY, CDR2 QGS, per germline. The CDR3 nucleotides are TGTGCTCTTGGGGGCAACCTTCCCCTGGGGGATCCATACACCGATAAACTCATCTTT. It specifies CALGGNLPLGDPYTDKLIF.

This clone was detected many times. The J gene is TRDJ1, the V gene TRAV29/DV5; TRDD3 matches at 9 bases. CDR1 is NSMFDY, CDR2 ISSIKDK, per germline. V shed 0 bases and J 0 bases; nucleotides not matched to a gene: 18. This CDR3 is 20 amino acids long. In DNA, the CDR3 is TGTGCAGCAAGCGGGCCGTACTGGGGATACGGGGGCGAGTACACCGATAAACTCATCTTT. Amino acids: CAASGPYWGYGGEYTDKLIF.

The genes are TRDV1 and TRDJ1; 10 bases map to TRDD3. TCRdb lists no J gene, so it was determined here by aligning the DNA to germline. This CDR3 is built from 18 residues. Germline CDR1 is TSWWSYY and CDR2 is QGS. V trimming: 2 bases; J trimming: 2 bases; junction bases outside the gene matches: 11. CDR3 nucleotides: TGTGCTCTTGGGGAAGTTACGTTACTGGGGGATGCGACCGATAAACTCATCTTT. It encodes CALGEVTLLGDATDKLIF.

This clone was observed a handful of times. This may be a read error, as it is one base from a much larger clone. This rearrangement joins TRAV38-2/DV8 to TRDJ1; 9 bases match TRDD2. V shed 2 bases and J 0 bases; nucleotides not matched to a gene: 20. In germline, CDR1 is TSESDYY, CDR2 QEAYKQQN. The CDR3 is 21 amino acids. This CDR3 is CAYRRAAFLLWDRRHTDKLIF. CDR3 DNA sequence: TGTGCTTATAGGAGGGCGGCCTTCCTACTGTGGGATAGAAGGCACACCGATAAACTCATCTTT.

Details on this clone: With a far larger clone one base away, a read error is the likely cause. The sample holds other DNA sequences that translate to the same CDR3. V and J are TRDV2 and TRDJ1, with D maybe TRDD3 (5 bases). CDR1 is GEAIGNYY, CDR2 EKD, per germline. The V and J ends lost 0 bases and 2 bases respectively, with 12 bases between them. The CDR3 has 15 residues. The CDR3 here is CACDTVGGRTDKLIF. In DNA form, the CDR3 reads TGTGCCTGTGACACCGTCGGGGGTCGGACCGATAAACTCATCTTT.

In this sample, this clone turned up once. One base separates it from a far larger clone, so it is likely a read error. The chain has TRDV1 and TRDJ1, with 12 positions matching TRDD3. The J gene comes from matching the DNA to germline here; TCRdb lacks it. The CDR3 covers 24 residues. Trimming at V came to 4 bases and at J to 6 bases, leaving 33 bases not matched to a gene. CDR1 is TSWWSYY, CDR2 QGS, per germline. CDR3 region: CALGGYLSSFTRTWGIRRTYKLIF. CDR3 sequence (DNA): TGTGCTCTTGGGGGCTATCTCTCTTCCTTTACGCGTACCTGGGGGATACGGAGGACCTATAAACTCATCTTT.

This clone has only a few counts. A single base is all that separates this from a far larger clone, so a read error is likely. CDR3: CACDRLGVLSDKLIF. For the CDR3, the DNA is TGTGCCTGTGACAGACTGGGGGTTTTGTCCGATAAACTCATCTTT. The V and J genes are TRDV2 and TRDJ1; TRDD3 aligns across 8 bases. Per germline, CDR1 GEAIGNYY and CDR2 EKD. With 2 bases clipped from V and 3 bases from J, the junction kept 7 bases outside the gene matches. This CDR3 has 15 residues.

In regard to this clone: It differs at one base from a far larger clone, so likely a read error. At the DNA level, this CDR3 is encoded by other sequences in the same sample as well. The rearrangement uses TRDV2 and TRDJ3, with a possible D match to TRDD3 (6 bases). There are 18 residues in the CDR3. Germline V gene sequence: CDR1 GEAIGNYY, CDR2 EKD. This CDR3 is CACDTGDASSWDTRQMFF. CDR3 sequence (DNA): TGTGCCTGTGACACTGGGGATGCGAGCTCCTGGGACACACGACAGATGTTTTTC.

By share, this clone ranks as hyperexpanded (1% or more). Other nucleotide sequences in the sample specify the same CDR3. V usage is TRDV2 and J usage is TRDJ3; 13 positions match TRDD3. Losses at the gene ends were 2 bases for V and 0 bases for J; bases not matched to a gene: 6. CDR3 size: 20 residues. Looked up from germline, CDR1 is GEAIGNYY and CDR2 is EKD. CDR3 region: CACDKVLGDTRSWDTRQMFF. The CDR3, as DNA: TGTGCCTGTGACAAAGTACTGGGGGATACGCGCTCCTGGGACACCCGACAGATGTTTTTC.

Concerning this clone itself: A far more abundant clone sits one base away, making this likely a read error. Other DNA sequences of this sample code for an identical CDR3. CDR3 loop: CACDTLSLLGEEYTDKLIF. The CDR3 DNA reads as TGTGCCTGTGACACCTTGTCTTTACTGGGGGAAGAGTACACCGATAAACTTATCTTT. The V call is TRDV2, the J call TRDJ1; 9 bases agree with TRDD3. CDR1 and CDR2 from the germline V gene are GEAIGNYY and EKD. CDR3 length: 19 amino acids.

This clone was counted between two and nine times. The rearrangement links TRDV2 to TRDJ1, with TRDD3 identical over 11 bases. This CDR3 is 16 amino acids long. With 2 bases clipped from V and 3 bases from J, the junction kept 7 bases outside the gene matches. Germline CDR1 reads GEAIGNYY; CDR2 reads EKD. The CDR3 here is CACDKLGDTSSDKLIF. The CDR3, as DNA: TGTGCCTGTGACAAGCTGGGGGATACTAGTTCCGATAAACTCATCTTT.

Concerning this clone: This probably arose from a read error, given a far larger clone one base away. In the same sample, other DNA sequences code for this CDR3. This chain links TRDV2 with TRDJ1; 9 bases are shared with TRDD3. The CDR3 has 17 amino acids. Germline CDR1 is GEAIGNYY and CDR2 is EKD. Here the CDR3 DNA reads TGTGCCTGTGACACTCTGGGGGATGGAAAGTACACCGATAAACTCATTTTT. Translated, it gives CACDTLGDGKYTDKLIF.

This clone is classed as large (0.1 to 1%). The same CDR3 is also encoded by other DNA sequences in this sample. This chain links TRDV2 with TRDJ3; D remains ambiguous. CDR1 is GEAIGNYY, CDR2 EKD, per germline. V shed 0 bases and J shed 0 bases, with 17 bases lying between them. This CDR3 is 20 amino acids long. The CDR3 sequence: CACDTVLTLGSSWDTRQMFF. CDR3 nucleotides: TGTGCCTGTGACACCGTACTGACCTTAGGGAGCTCCTGGGACACCCGACAGATGTTTTTC.

V usage is TRDV1 and J usage is TRDJ1; 9 bases fit TRDD3. TCRdb does not report a J gene; here it was assigned by matching the DNA to germline references. CDR3 length: 18 residues. Per germline, CDR1 TSWWSYY and CDR2 QGS. Trimming cost V 3 bases and J 5 bases; bases outside gene matches: 16. DNA of the CDR3: TGTGCTCTTGGGGACCTTCCGAGCTGGGGGATCGACGAGGATAAACTCATCTTT. It is translated as CALGDLPSWGIDEDKLIF.

J is TRDJ4 and V is TRDV1; D is possibly TRDD3 (5 bases). The J gene was not available in TCRdb and was assigned here by matching the DNA to germline segments. Trimming took off 1 base at V and 0 bases at J, with 33 bases between the two ends. The CDR3 totals 22 residues. The germline CDR1 and CDR2 sequences are TSWWSYY and QGS. The CDR3 coding sequence is TGTGCTCTTGGGGAACGTCCGTTACTCCATATGGGGCGATATACAGAGGCCAGACCCCTGATCTTT. Protein sequence: CALGERPLLHMGRYTEARPLIF.

This clone has more than one count but fewer than ten. A single base separates this from a much larger clone, so it may be a read error. The genes are TRAV38-2/DV8 and TRDJ1; 9 positions match TRDD3. The CDR3 runs to 20 residues. Germline assignment: CDR1 TSESDYY and CDR2 QEAYKQQN. CDR3 sequence (DNA): TGTGCTTATAGGAGCTCCCATGGGGCTTACTGGGGGACTGACACCGATAGACTCATCTTT. It is translated as CAYRSSHGAYWGTDTDRLIF.

This clone was found a few times. A far larger clone differs by one base, so this is likely a read error. The chain joins TRDV2 to TRDJ1; D is possibly TRDD3 (5 bases). The V and J ends lost 4 bases and 0 bases respectively, with 14 bases between them. There are 15 residues in the CDR3. Germline V CDR1 and CDR2: GEAIGNYY, EKD. CDR3 region: CACETVGENTDKLIF. The CDR3 nucleotides read TGTGCCTGTGAGACCGTCGGGGAAAACACCGATAAACTCATCTTT.

This clone showed up just a few times. TCRdb lists the protein of a much larger clone for this DNA, which differs at residue 10, so this is likely a read error; the protein given here is translated from the DNA itself. This sequence joins TRDV2 and TRDJ1; TRDD3 matches 7 bases. Germline assignment: CDR1 GEAIGNYY and CDR2 EKD. The CDR3 runs 17 residues. V gave up 3 bases and J gave up 0 bases; unmatched junction bases: 12. The CDR3, as DNA: TGTGCCTGTGACTCCCTCCTGGGGGCTCTCAACACCGATAAACTCATCTTT. Protein: CACDSLLGALNTDKLIF.

This clone has at least ten counts. The identical CDR3 is also encoded by other nucleotide sequences in the sample. V usage is TRDV1 and J usage is TRDJ1; 12 nucleotides align to TRDD3. Here the J gene came from matching the DNA to germline, since TCRdb omits it. Per germline, CDR1 TSWWSYY and CDR2 QGS. After removal of 1 base from V and 0 bases from J, the junction contained 27 bases not matched to a gene. The CDR3 has 25 residues. This chain's CDR3 is CALGEQRIYYTSWGIRKGYTDKLIF. CDR3 nucleotide sequence: TGTGCTCTTGGGGAACAGAGGATATACTACACGTCCTGGGGGATACGAAAGGGTTACACCGATAAACTCATCTTT.

Of note for this clone: This clone may be a read error of a much larger clone one base away. The chain carries TRDV2 and TRDJ1, with a tentative D call TRDD3 (5 bases). V was clipped by 3 bases and J by 4 bases, with 29 bases between them. The CDR3 is 19 residues long. The germline CDR1 and CDR2 sequences are GEAIGNYY and EKD. CDR3 sequence: CACDALSGSSGPTGDKLIF. CDR3 nucleotides: TGTGCCTGTGACGCCCTTTCTGGGAGCTCGGGGCCGACGGGCGATAAACTCATCTTT.

About this clone: Just one base apart from a much larger clone, this may be a read error. The same CDR3 is also encoded by other DNA sequences in this sample. The J gene is TRDJ1, the V gene TRDV2; TRDD3 aligns across 11 bases. From germline, CDR1 is GEAIGNYY and CDR2 EKD. The CDR3 runs to 20 residues. Here the CDR3 reads CACDTVGPGGYKGATDKLIF. CDR3 DNA: TGTGCCTGCGACACCGTAGGACCTGGGGGATACAAGGGGGCCACCGATAAACTCATCTTT.

This clone was observed a few times. TCRdb's protein for this DNA is that of a much larger clone and differs from the translation at residue 6, likely a read error; the protein shown is the DNA translation. V usage is TRDV2 and J usage is TRDJ1, with 13 bases aligning to TRDD3. V dropped 0 bases and J dropped 0; count of bases not matched to a gene: 12. Germline V CDR1 and CDR2: GEAIGNYY, EKD. The CDR3 consists of 20 residues. CDR3 sequence reads: CACDTDATGGYGGYTDKLIF. As DNA, the CDR3 is TGTGCCTGTGACACCGACGCTACTGGGGGATACGGAGGGTACACCGATAAACTCATCTTT.

To note about this clone: A single base is all that separates this from a far larger clone, so a read error is likely. This same CDR3 is encoded by further DNA sequences in the sample. This chain connects TRDV2 to TRDJ1; the match to TRDD3 covers 8 bases. CDR3 length equals 17 residues. The germline V gene has CDR1 GEAIGNYY and CDR2 EKD. CDR3 in DNA: TGTGCCTGTGACACCTTAACTGGGGGGCATGACACCGATAAACTCATATTT. It specifies CACDTLTGGHDTDKLIF.

This clone was detected a few times. The V call is TRDV3, the J call TRDJ1; 9 bases map to TRDD3. The CDR3 is made up of 12 amino acids. Looked up from germline, CDR1 is TVYSNPD and CDR2 is GDNSRS (reference sequence). The CDR3 is CARLGIRHKLIF. CDR3 coding DNA: TGTGCTCGTCTGGGGATACGCCATAAACTCATCTTT. The full variable domain, with the rest looked up from reference TRDV3 and TRDJ1, is CDKVTQSSPDQTVASGSEVVLLCTYDTVYSNPDLFWYRIRPDYSFQFVFYGDNSRSEGADFTQGRFSVKHILTQKAFHLVISPVRTEDSATYYCARLGIRHKLIFGKGTRVTVEP.

Ten or more counts support this clone. This same CDR3 is encoded by further DNA sequences in the sample. The rearrangement joins TRDV3 to TRDJ1; 10 bases match TRDD3. The length of the CDR3 is 21 residues. V lost 5 bases and J lost 3; bases outside the gene matches: 30. Germline CDR1 and CDR2: TVYSNPD and GDNSRS (reference sequence). The CDR3 here is CAAIPFPRTGGWGVGADKLIF. The CDR3 DNA reads TGTGCCGCCATCCCTTTTCCCCGTACTGGGGGATGGGGGGTTGGGGCCGATAAACTCATCTTT.